This T cell receptor beta chain was sequenced during a study of T cell responses to AZD1222 COVID-19 vaccine. Study-level results: Donor demographics were predominantly white British with a female majority; clonal diversity may be underestimated. The peak T cell response came first, and repertoires were sampled only after it.

Germline lookup yields CDR1 SGDLS and CDR2 YYNGEE. V lost 2 bases, J lost 3 bases, and 8 bases lay in between. There are 14 residues in the CDR3. Comments on this clone: Antigen: not known.

Data came from immunoSEQ multiplex PCR; TCRdb stores just in-frame clones and leaves some out. This table holds more than 140,000 clones, just over 90% found once. The clonotype comes from an adult in good health. The chain uses TRBV9 and TRBJ2-2; D gene ambiguous. This specimen consisted of peripheral blood, obtained on day 0 of MenACWY control vaccination. CDR3 residues: CASSVSADTGELFF. The CDR3 nucleotides read TGTGCCAGCAGCGTCTCCGCGGACACCGGGGAGCTGTTTTTT.